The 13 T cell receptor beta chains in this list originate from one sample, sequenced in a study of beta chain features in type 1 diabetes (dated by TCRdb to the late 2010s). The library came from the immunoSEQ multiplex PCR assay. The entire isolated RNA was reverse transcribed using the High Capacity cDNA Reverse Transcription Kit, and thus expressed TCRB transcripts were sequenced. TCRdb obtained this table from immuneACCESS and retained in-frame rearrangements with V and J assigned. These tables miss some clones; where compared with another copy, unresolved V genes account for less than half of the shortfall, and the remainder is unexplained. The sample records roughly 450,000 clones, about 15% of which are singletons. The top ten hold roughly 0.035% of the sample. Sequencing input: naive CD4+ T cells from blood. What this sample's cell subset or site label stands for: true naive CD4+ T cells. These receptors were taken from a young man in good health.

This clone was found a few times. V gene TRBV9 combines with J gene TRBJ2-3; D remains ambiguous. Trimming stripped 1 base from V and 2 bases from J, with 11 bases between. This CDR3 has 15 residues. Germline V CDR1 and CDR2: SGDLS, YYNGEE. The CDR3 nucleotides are TGTGCCAGCAGCGTACAGGCGATTGACACAGATACGCAGTATTTT. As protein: CASSVQAIDTDTQYF.

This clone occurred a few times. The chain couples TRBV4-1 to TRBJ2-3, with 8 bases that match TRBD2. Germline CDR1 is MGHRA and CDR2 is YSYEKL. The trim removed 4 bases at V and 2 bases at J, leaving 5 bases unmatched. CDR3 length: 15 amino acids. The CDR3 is CASSRLASPTDTQYF. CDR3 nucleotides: TGCGCCAGCAGCCGACTAGCGTCACCCACAGATACGCAGTATTTT.

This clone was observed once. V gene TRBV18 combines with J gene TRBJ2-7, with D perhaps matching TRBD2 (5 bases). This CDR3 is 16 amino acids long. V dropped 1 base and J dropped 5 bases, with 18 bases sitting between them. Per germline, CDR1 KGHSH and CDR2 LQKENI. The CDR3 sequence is CASSPLEAAGVHEQYF. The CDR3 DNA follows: TGTGCCAGCTCACCACTAGAGGCGGCCGGGGTCCACGAGCAGTACTTC.

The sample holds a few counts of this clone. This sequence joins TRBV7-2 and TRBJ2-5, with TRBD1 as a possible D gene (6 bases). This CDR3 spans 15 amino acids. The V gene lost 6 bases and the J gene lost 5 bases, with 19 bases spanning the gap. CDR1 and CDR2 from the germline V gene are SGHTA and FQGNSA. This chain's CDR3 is CASRTHYRDKETQYF. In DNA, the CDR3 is TGTGCCAGCAGGACACATTACCGGGACAAGGAGACCCAGTACTTC.

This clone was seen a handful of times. The CDR3 sequence is CASSTSHGGLETQYF. CDR3 coding DNA: TGTGCCAGTAGTACAAGCCATGGCGGGCTAGAGACCCAGTACTTC. This chain links TRBV19 with TRBJ2-5, with D possibly TRBD2 on 5 matching bases. In germline, CDR1 is LNHDA, CDR2 SQIVND (reference sequence). CDR3 length: 15 residues. Deletions cut 4 bases from V and 4 bases from J, with 16 bases between. The variable domain in full, completed from reference TRBV19 and TRBJ2-5, reads DGGITQSPKYLFRKEGQNVTLSCEQNLNHDAMYWYRQDPGQGLRLIYYSQIVNDFQKGDIAEGYSVSREKKESFPLTVTSAQKNPTAFYLCASSTSHGGLETQYFGPGTRLLVL.

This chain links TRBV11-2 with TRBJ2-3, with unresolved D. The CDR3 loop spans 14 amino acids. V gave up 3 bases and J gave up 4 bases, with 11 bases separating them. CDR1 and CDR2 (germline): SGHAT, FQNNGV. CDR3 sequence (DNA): TGTGCCAGCAGCTTGGTGCTTCCCCCAGATACGCAGTATTTT. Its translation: CASSLVLPPDTQYF.

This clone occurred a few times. The CDR3 sequence is CALGLNYGYTF. Written as DNA, the CDR3 is TGTGCCTTGGGGCTTAACTATGGCTACACCTTC. The chain is built from TRBV30 and TRBJ1-2; TRBD1 is a possible D gene (5 bases). The V and J ends lost 7 bases and 1 base respectively, with 7 bases between them. Germline CDR1 reads GTSNPN; CDR2 reads SVGIG (reference sequence). The CDR3 is 11 amino acids.

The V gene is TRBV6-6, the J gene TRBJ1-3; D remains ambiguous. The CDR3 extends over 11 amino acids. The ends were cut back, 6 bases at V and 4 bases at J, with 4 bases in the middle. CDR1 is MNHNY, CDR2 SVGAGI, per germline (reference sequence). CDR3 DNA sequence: TGTGCCAGCAGCCGGGGAAACACCATATATTTT. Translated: CASSRGNTIYF.

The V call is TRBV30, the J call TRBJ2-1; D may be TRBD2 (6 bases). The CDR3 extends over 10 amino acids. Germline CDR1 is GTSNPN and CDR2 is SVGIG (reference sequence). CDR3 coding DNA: TGTGGCGGGGTAAACAATGAGCAGTTCTTC. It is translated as CGGVNNEQFF.

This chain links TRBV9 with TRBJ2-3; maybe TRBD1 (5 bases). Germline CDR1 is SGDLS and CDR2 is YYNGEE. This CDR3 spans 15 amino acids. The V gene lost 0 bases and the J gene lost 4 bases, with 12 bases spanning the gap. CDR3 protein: CASSVGGQKPDTQYF. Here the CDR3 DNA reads TGTGCCAGCAGCGTAGGAGGACAAAAGCCAGATACGCAGTATTTT.

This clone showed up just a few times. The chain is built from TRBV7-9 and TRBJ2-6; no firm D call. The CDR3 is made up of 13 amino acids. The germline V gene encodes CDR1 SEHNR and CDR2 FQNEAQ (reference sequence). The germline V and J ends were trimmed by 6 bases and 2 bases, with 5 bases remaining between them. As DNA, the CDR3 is TGTGCCAGCAGTCGCGCTGGGGCCAACGTCCTGACTTTC. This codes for CASSRAGANVLTF. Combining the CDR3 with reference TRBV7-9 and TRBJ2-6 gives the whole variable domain DTGVSQNPRHKITKRGQNVTFRCDPISEHNRLYWYRQTLGQGPEFLTYFQNEAQLEKSRLLSDRFSAERPKGSFSTLEIQRTEQGDSAMYLCASSRAGANVLTFGAGSRLTVL.

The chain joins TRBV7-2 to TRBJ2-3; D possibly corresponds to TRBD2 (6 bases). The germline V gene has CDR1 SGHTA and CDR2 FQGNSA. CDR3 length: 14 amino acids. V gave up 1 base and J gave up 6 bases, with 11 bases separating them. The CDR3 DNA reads TGTGCCAGCAGCTTAGTGGGGGGTCTTGATACGCAGTATTTT. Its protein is CASSLVGGLDTQYF.

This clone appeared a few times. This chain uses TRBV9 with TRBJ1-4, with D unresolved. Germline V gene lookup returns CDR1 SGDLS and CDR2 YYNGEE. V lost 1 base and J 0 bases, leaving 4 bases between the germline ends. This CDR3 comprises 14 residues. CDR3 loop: CASSVQATNEKLFF. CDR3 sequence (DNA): TGTGCCAGCAGCGTACAGGCAACTAATGAAAAACTGTTTTTT.